The rows below give T cell receptor beta chains drawn from one sample of a study of T cell changes during pregnancy in multiple sclerosis. Profiling relied on immunoSEQ multiplex PCR, and the TCRdb table lists in-frame clones only, not all of them. The data show some 80,000 clones, more than 70% seen once. The sample was peripheral blood, taken in the first trimester of pregnancy. The receptors come from a female donor in good health, enrolled as a control in a pregnancy study. Each CDR3 is given with its conserved first and last residue. The D gene is left open where the match is weak.

d_gene: -; v_gene: TRBV5-5; CDR3aa: CASSLGLPNTDTQYF
d_gene: TRBD1; v_gene: TRBV19; CDR3aa: CASLGQGNNQPQHF
d_gene: -; v_gene: TRBV19; CDR3aa: CASSIWGSAKGEQFF
d_gene: TRBD2; v_gene: TRBV11-3; CDR3aa: CASSLASGRGETQYF
d_gene: -; v_gene: TRBV23-1; CDR3aa: CASPGEYSPLHF
d_gene: -; v_gene: TRBV7-9; CDR3aa: CASSSGVRGTEAFF
d_gene: -; v_gene: TRBV7-6; CDR3aa: CASSLDPVSYEQYF
d_gene: TRBD1; v_gene: TRBV30; CDR3aa: CAWSLDRGHRGYTF
d_gene: TRBD1; v_gene: TRBV18; CDR3aa: CASSPLPGQQETQYF
d_gene: -; v_gene: TRBV18; CDR3aa: CASSPSGQETQYF
d_gene: -; v_gene: TRBV4-1; CDR3aa: CASSQGSWAFF
d_gene: TRBD2; v_gene: TRBV4-3; CDR3aa: CASSQDTSGPYNEQFF
d_gene: -; v_gene: TRBV6-6; CDR3aa: CASTPRGLRSNQPQHF
d_gene: TRBD1; v_gene: TRBV11-2; CDR3aa: CASSSWDRGTETQYF
d_gene: TRBD1; v_gene: TRBV19; CDR3aa: CASSRFGTGLTDTQYF
d_gene: -; v_gene: TRBV7-8; CDR3aa: CASSLDELGPQNYGYTF
d_gene: -; v_gene: TRBV5-1; CDR3aa: CASSSTGGPGRDEQYF
d_gene: TRBD1; v_gene: TRBV4-2; CDR3aa: CASSRDRGGDEKLFF
d_gene: TRBD2; v_gene: TRBV14; CDR3aa: CASSQRTSASYEQYF
d_gene: TRBD2; v_gene: TRBV6-1; CDR3aa: CAAGGSEYEQYF
d_gene: TRBD1; v_gene: TRBV7-9; CDR3aa: CASSRGGQGTYEQYF
d_gene: TRBD2; v_gene: TRBV10-3; CDR3aa: CAISELLAGSDEQFF
d_gene: -; v_gene: TRBV6-5; CDR3aa: CASSYGPTGNTEAFF
d_gene: TRBD2; v_gene: TRBV28; CDR3aa: CASSSSRASGRYNEQFF
d_gene: -; v_gene: TRBV7-2; CDR3aa: CASSLYFDTGELFF
d_gene: TRBD2; v_gene: TRBV6-6; CDR3aa: CASTVTISGKGDEQFF
d_gene: -; v_gene: TRBV4-3; CDR3aa: CASSQDGGAGYTGELFF
d_gene: -; v_gene: TRBV6-1; CDR3aa: CASSEATWDTQPQHF
d_gene: TRBD2; v_gene: TRBV7-9; CDR3aa: CASSSRSGGGTNIQYF
d_gene: TRBD1; v_gene: TRBV5-1; CDR3aa: CASSGGQGSYGYTF
d_gene: -; v_gene: TRBV27; CDR3aa: CASSLASSTNEKLFF
d_gene: -; v_gene: TRBV6-5; CDR3aa: CASTRAGLGTDTQYF
d_gene: -; v_gene: TRBV7-9; CDR3aa: CASSPESNGGNTEAFF
d_gene: TRBD1; v_gene: TRBV28; CDR3aa: CASSRTGTGGYEQYF
d_gene: -; v_gene: TRBV28; CDR3aa: CASSFANTEAFF